Following are 27 T cell receptor beta chains from one sample sequenced in a study of blood T cell repertoires in COVID-19 (TCRdb year 2020). Receptor libraries were prepared by the immunoSEQ multiplex PCR assay. TCRdb limited this immuneACCESS table to in-frame rearrangements with V and J called. A share of clones is missing; checked studies link under half to unresolved V genes, and the rest is unexplained. This sample gives hundreds of thousands of clones in total; around 81% of them show up just once. About 7% of the sample lies in the top ten. Sequenced: PBMCs or T cells enriched from blood (not recorded which). These receptors came from a woman aged 40 to 50 with acute COVID-19.

To note about this clone: Additional DNA sequences in this sample encode the identical CDR3. The rearrangement links TRBV6-5 to TRBJ1-1, with 7 positions matching TRBD1. The J segment lost 1 base and the V segment lost 2 bases, leaving 1 base of the junction unmatched. Germline V lookup: CDR1 MNHEY, CDR2 SVGAGI. CDR3 length equals 14 residues. CDR3 region: CASSYRDRNTEAFF. The CDR3 DNA follows: TGTGCCAGCAGTTACCGGGACAGGAACACTGAAGCTTTCTTT.

V usage is TRBV7-8 and J usage is TRBJ1-1, with D perhaps matching TRBD1 (6 bases). The CDR3 runs to 15 residues. CDR1 is SGHVS and CDR2 is FQNEAQ in the germline V gene. V lost 5 bases and J 1 base, leaving 14 bases between the germline ends. The CDR3, as DNA: TGTGCCAGCAGCCCGCGACAGGCTAAGAACACTGAAGCTTTCTTT. Translation gives CASSPRQAKNTEAFF.

This clone showed up many times. The chain is built from TRBV21-1 and TRBJ1-2. TRBV21-1 is reported as a pseudogene. The CDR3 covers 13 residues. CDR3 sequence: CASSKSRTGGYTF. The CDR3 DNA reads TGTGCCAGCAGCAAGTCAAGGACGGGAGGCTACACCTTC.

The genes are TRBV6-5 and TRBJ2-1; tentative D call: TRBD2 (6 bases). Germline-derived CDR1 and CDR2 are MNHEY and SVGAGI. This CDR3 is 15 amino acids long. The V end was cut by 2 bases, the J end by 9 bases, with 17 bases between. The CDR3 sequence: CASSYPGAGISEQFF. The CDR3 DNA reads as TGTGCCAGCAGTTACCCCGGCGCGGGGATCAGTGAGCAGTTCTTC.

The chain is built from TRBV2 and TRBJ1-2; 7 bases are a match to TRBD1. The CDR3 covers 13 residues. The germline CDR1 and CDR2 sequences are SNHLY and FYNNEI. J lost 3 bases, V lost 6 bases, and 4 bases had no gene match. The CDR3 loop is CASRRDRDYGYTF. CDR3 DNA: TGTGCCAGCAGGAGGGACAGAGACTATGGCTACACCTTC.

The chain combines TRBV19 with TRBJ1-5; D perhaps matches TRBD1 (6 bases). Trimming took 5 bases from V and 0 from J, leaving 14 bases between them. CDR3 size: 16 residues. Germline values: CDR1 LNHDA, CDR2 SQIVND (reference sequence). CDR3: CASSYREGVSNQPQHF. The CDR3 nucleotides are TGTGCCAGTAGTTATAGGGAGGGGGTTAGCAATCAGCCCCAGCATTTT.

This chain uses TRBV6-2 or TRBV6-3 with TRBJ2-1; 9 nucleotides agree with TRBD2. V was pared by 2 bases and J by 6 bases, with 5 bases of the junction left unmatched. This CDR3 has 15 amino acids. The germline V gene has CDR1 MNHEY and CDR2 SVGEGT. CDR3: CASSYLAGGPNEQFF. The CDR3 DNA is TGTGCCAGCAGTTACCTGGCGGGAGGGCCCAATGAGCAGTTCTTC.

The chain couples TRBV24-1 to TRBJ2-3; D is ambiguous. The CDR3 is 13 amino acids. CDR1 and CDR2 (germline): KGHDR, SFDVKD. The V end was cut by 6 bases, the J end by 9 bases, with 15 bases between. The CDR3 reads CATSHTDSRTQYF. Written as DNA, the CDR3 is TGTGCCACCAGTCATACAGATTCGAGAACGCAGTATTTT.

The V and J genes are TRBV7-2 and TRBJ2-1, with 7 bases identical to TRBD2. V was pared by 5 bases and J by 3 bases, with 10 bases of the junction left unmatched. The germline V gene has CDR1 SGHTA and CDR2 FQGNSA. The CDR3 length is 16 residues. As DNA, the CDR3 is TGTGCCAGCAGCGAAGTGAGGGCTAGCGGCTACAATGAGCAGTTCTTC. Its translation is CASSEVRASGYNEQFF.

The V call is TRBV7-6, the J call TRBJ1-1; 10 positions match TRBD1. Looked up from germline, CDR1 is SGHVS and CDR2 is FNYEAQ. V dropped 5 bases and J dropped 4; count of bases not matched to a gene: 4. This CDR3 has 14 amino acids. CDR3 coding DNA: TGTGCCAGCAGCGACAGGGGGCAGAGCACTGAAGCTTTCTTT. It translates to CASSDRGQSTEAFF.

This CDR3 reads CASSLVESYGYTF. The CDR3, as DNA: TGTGCCAGCAGCTTGGTAGAAAGCTATGGCTACACCTTC. The rearrangement links TRBV5-6 to TRBJ1-2, with D unclear. Germline values: CDR1 SGHDT, CDR2 YYEEEE. V was trimmed by 0 bases and J by 4 bases, leaving 7 bases between them. The CDR3 totals 13 residues. The variable domain in full, with the rest retrieved from reference TRBV5-6 and TRBJ1-2, is DAGVTQSPTHLIKTRGQQVTLRCSPKSGHDTVSWYQQALGQGPQFIFQYYEEEERQRGNFPDRFSGHQFPNYSSELNVNALLLGDSALYLCASSLVESYGYTFGSGTRLTVV.

The V call is TRBV7-6, the J call TRBJ1-4; no clear D gene. This CDR3 is built from 14 residues. Trimming shortened V by 6 bases and J by 8 bases, and 16 bases separated the two germline ends. Germline V gives CDR1 SGHVS, CDR2 FNYEAQ. The CDR3 DNA reads TGTGCCAGCAGTCCTCTGGCGGAAGGCGAAAAACTGTTTTTT. Translating gives CASSPLAEGEKLFF.

The chain links TRBV10-3 to TRBJ1-4, with 7 bases aligning to TRBD1. The CDR3 runs 15 residues. V lost 10 bases and J lost 4; bases outside the gene matches: 12. Germline V gene sequence: CDR1 ENHRY, CDR2 SYGVKD. Here the CDR3 DNA reads TGTGCCACCAGGGGGGGGCCCCTGATTAATGAAAAACTGTTTTTT. Its translation is CATRGGPLINEKLFF.

The chain has TRBV3-1 (or the pseudogene TRBV3-2) and TRBJ1-2; maybe TRBD1 (5 bases). There are 13 residues in the CDR3. Trimming stripped 3 bases from V and 6 bases from J, with 11 bases between. Germline V gene sequence: CDR1 LGHDT, CDR2 YNNKEL (reference sequence). This CDR3 reads CASSHRAGDGYTF. CDR3 nucleotide sequence: TGTGCCAGCAGCCATCGGGCGGGGGATGGCTACACCTTC.

This chain connects TRBV5-1 to TRBJ1-6; D uncertain. V gave up 7 bases and J gave up 10 bases, with 18 bases separating them. Germline V gene lookup returns CDR1 SGHRS and CDR2 YFSETQ. This CDR3 is built from 14 residues. CDR3 loop: CASCTDGGLSPLHF. The CDR3 DNA reads TGCGCCAGCTGCACAGACGGAGGATTATCACCCCTCCACTTT.

The genes are TRBV5-6 and TRBJ1-1; D may be TRBD1 (6 bases). The CDR3 runs 16 residues. Between the trimmed V and J ends, which lost 0 bases and 6 bases, there was a span of 18 bases. Germline CDR1 SGHDT, CDR2 YYEEEE. The CDR3 spells CASSLGLTQGKAEAFF. CDR3 sequence (DNA): TGTGCCAGCAGCTTGGGATTAACCCAGGGGAAGGCTGAAGCTTTCTTT.

This rearrangement joins TRBV27 to TRBJ2-7, with TRBD2 matching 8 bases. The J segment lost 4 bases and the V segment lost 6 bases, leaving 5 bases of the junction unmatched. The germline gives CDR1 MNHEY, CDR2 SMNVEV (reference sequence). This CDR3 has 13 amino acids. This CDR3 reads CASSTAGEYEQYF. In DNA form, the CDR3 reads TGTGCCAGCAGCACAGCGGGAGAGTACGAGCAGTACTTC.

This clone appeared a few times. The genes are TRBV24-1 and TRBJ2-1; 8 bases are shared with TRBD2. There are 16 residues in the CDR3. Germline CDR1 is KGHDR and CDR2 is SFDVKD. V was clipped by 5 bases and J by 6 bases; unmatched bases: 11. The chain's CDR3 is CATSGISGKAPNEQFF. The CDR3, as DNA: TGTGCCACCAGTGGGATTAGCGGGAAGGCCCCCAATGAGCAGTTCTTC.

This chain joins TRBV28 and TRBJ1-5; TRBD1 matches at 9 bases. Germline CDR1 MDHEN, CDR2 SYDVKM. This CDR3 is built from 14 residues. J was trimmed by 5 bases and V by 4 bases; bases with no gene match: 3. DNA of the CDR3: TGTGCCAGCAGTTGGACAGGGGAGTATCAGCCCCAGCATTTT. This encodes CASSWTGEYQPQHF.

The chain carries TRBV5-1 and TRBJ1-4; D might be TRBD1 (5 bases). The CDR3 runs to 16 residues. V gave up 0 bases and J gave up 0 bases, with 9 bases separating them. The germline V gene has CDR1 SGHRS and CDR2 YFSETQ. DNA for the CDR3: TGCGCCAGCAGCTTGGGTCGGGGGGCAACTAATGAAAAACTGTTTTTT. Amino acids: CASSLGRGATNEKLFF.

CDR3 protein: CASSGQEVAGELFF. DNA of the CDR3: TGTGCCAGCAGCGGACAGGAGGTGGCCGGGGAGCTGTTTTTT. V and J are TRBV11-3 and TRBJ2-2; 7 bases align to TRBD1. This CDR3 region has 14 residues. Per the germline V gene, CDR1 is SGHNT and CDR2 is YENEEA. Trimming at V came to 5 bases and at J to 6 bases, leaving 6 bases not matched to a gene.

Ten or more counts support this clone. This sequence joins TRBV7-6 and TRBJ2-2; tentatively, D is TRBD2 (6 bases). Germline CDR1 and CDR2: SGHVS and FNYEAQ. This CDR3 spans 15 amino acids. V was pared by 4 bases and J by 2 bases, with 11 bases between. CDR3 region: CASSSRDFNTGELFF. Here the CDR3 DNA reads TGTGCCAGCAGCTCACGGGACTTCAACACCGGGGAGCTGTTTTTT.

The J gene is TRBJ1-2, the V gene TRBV11-2, with 7 bases identical to TRBD1. CDR1 SGHAT and CDR2 FQNNGV come from the germline V gene. CDR3 length: 13 residues. V was pared by 2 bases and J by 5 bases, with 2 bases of the junction left unmatched. Here the CDR3 DNA reads TGTGCCAGCAGCTTACCGACAGGGTATGGCTACACCTTC. Residues: CASSLPTGYGYTF.

The chain links TRBV18 to TRBJ1-1, with D unclear. The V gene lost 3 bases and the J gene lost 5 bases, with 10 bases spanning the gap. The CDR3 has 13 amino acids. In germline, CDR1 is KGHSH, CDR2 LQKENI. The CDR3: CASSPAQWTEAFF. The CDR3 bases are TGTGCCAGCTCACCGGCCCAGTGGACTGAAGCTTTCTTT.

The V gene is TRBV19, the J gene TRBJ2-7; 7 bases fit TRBD2. This CDR3 has 15 amino acids. V trimming: 6 bases; J trimming: 6 bases; junction bases outside the gene matches: 14. Germline V CDR1 and CDR2: LNHDA, SQIVND (reference sequence). The CDR3 DNA reads as TGTGCCAGTAGACCCTCCGGGGAGGGGAAGGGCGAGCAGTACTTC. It encodes CASRPSGEGKGEQYF. Complete variable domain (other parts from reference TRBV19 and TRBJ2-7): DGGITQSPKYLFRKEGQNVTLSCEQNLNHDAMYWYRQDPGQGLRLIYYSQIVNDFQKGDIAEGYSVSREKKESFPLTVTSAQKNPTAFYLCASRPSGEGKGEQYFGPGTRLTVT.

This clone was found a few times. This rearrangement joins TRBV11-2 to TRBJ1-6, with 7 positions matching TRBD1. The germline V gene has CDR1 SGHAT and CDR2 FQNNGV. The CDR3 totals 16 residues. Trimming cost V 4 bases and J 2 bases; bases outside gene matches: 5. Here the CDR3 reads CASSSRQGTYNSPLHF. CDR3 sequence (DNA): TGTGCCAGCAGCTCAAGACAGGGCACCTATAATTCACCCCTCCACTTT.

This chain links TRBV6-6 with TRBJ2-3; D may be TRBD2 (6 bases). Germline assignment: CDR1 MNHNY and CDR2 SVGAGI (reference sequence). V lost 7 bases and J 0 bases, leaving 11 bases between the germline ends. The CDR3 covers 14 residues. The CDR3 DNA is TGTGCCAGCAAACTAGCAGCTAGCACAGATACGCAGTATTTT. It codes for CASKLAASTDTQYF.